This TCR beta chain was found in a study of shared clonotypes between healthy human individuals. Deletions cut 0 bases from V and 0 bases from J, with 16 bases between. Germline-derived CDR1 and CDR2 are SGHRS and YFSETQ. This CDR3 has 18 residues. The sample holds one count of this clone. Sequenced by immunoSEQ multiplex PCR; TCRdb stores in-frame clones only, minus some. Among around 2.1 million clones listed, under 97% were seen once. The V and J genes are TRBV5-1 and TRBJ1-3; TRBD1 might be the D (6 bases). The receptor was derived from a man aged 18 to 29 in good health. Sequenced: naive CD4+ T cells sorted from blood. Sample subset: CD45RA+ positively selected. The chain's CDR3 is CASSLVPGQQISGNTIYF. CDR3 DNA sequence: TGCGCCAGCAGCTTGGTGCCCGGACAGCAAATCTCTGGAAACACCATATATTTT.